Included here is one T cell receptor beta chain sequence, with context. What it binds is not known. Germline V gene sequence: CDR1 SNHLY, CDR2 FYNNEI. V lost 10 bases and J 5 bases, leaving 20 bases between the germline ends. CDR3 size: 14 residues. This specimen comes from a study of OX40 agonist ivuxolimab in advanced cancers. Across the study: Patients were treated with ivuxolimab, an agonistic anti-OX40 (CD134) antibody.

Broader study findings: Near-lowest levels of clonal expansion characterized partial responders at 0.1-3.0 mg/kg. Clonal expansion by week 6 occurred in CD4+ and CD8+ blood T cells (at 0.1 to 3.0 mg/kg).

Assay used: immunoSEQ multiplex PCR; TCRdb lists only in-frame clones, some missing. Of about 60,000 clones detected, around 84% appear once; the ten largest clones hold less than 0.85%. This TCR came from an adult with an advanced solid tumor such as melanoma, head and neck, liver or kidney cancer. The material sequenced was CD4+ or CD8+ T cells sorted from blood, taken in a trial of the OX40 agonist ivuxolimab. This sequence joins TRBV2 and TRBJ1-2; tentative D call: TRBD1 (5 bases). CDR3 protein: CATDDTKKGYGYTF. CDR3 bases: TGTGCCACCGACGACACAAAAAAGGGGTATGGCTACACCTTC.